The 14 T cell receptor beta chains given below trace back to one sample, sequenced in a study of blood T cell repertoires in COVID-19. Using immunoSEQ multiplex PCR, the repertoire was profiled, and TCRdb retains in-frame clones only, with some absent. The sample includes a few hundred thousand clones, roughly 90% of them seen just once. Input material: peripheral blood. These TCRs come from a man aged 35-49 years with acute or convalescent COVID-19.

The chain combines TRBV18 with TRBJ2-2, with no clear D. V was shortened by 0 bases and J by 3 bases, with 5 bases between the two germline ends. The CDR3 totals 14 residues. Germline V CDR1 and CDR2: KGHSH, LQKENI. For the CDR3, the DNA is TGTGCCAGCTCACCACCCACTGACACCGGGGAGCTGTTTTTT. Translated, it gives CASSPPTDTGELFF.

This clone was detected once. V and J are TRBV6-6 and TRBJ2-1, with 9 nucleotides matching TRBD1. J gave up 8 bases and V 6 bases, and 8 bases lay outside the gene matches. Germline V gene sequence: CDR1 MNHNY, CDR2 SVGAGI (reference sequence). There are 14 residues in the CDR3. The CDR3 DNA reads TGTGCCAGCAGCACCGGGACAGGGTCGCATGAGCAGTTCTTC. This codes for CASSTGTGSHEQFF.

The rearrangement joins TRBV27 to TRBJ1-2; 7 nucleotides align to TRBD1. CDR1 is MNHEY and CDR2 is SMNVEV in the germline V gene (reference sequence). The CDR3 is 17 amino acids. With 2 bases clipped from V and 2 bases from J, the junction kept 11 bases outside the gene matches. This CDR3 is CASSLQDGAGGNYGYTF. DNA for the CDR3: TGTGCCAGCAGTTTACAAGATGGCGCAGGGGGAAACTATGGCTACACCTTC.

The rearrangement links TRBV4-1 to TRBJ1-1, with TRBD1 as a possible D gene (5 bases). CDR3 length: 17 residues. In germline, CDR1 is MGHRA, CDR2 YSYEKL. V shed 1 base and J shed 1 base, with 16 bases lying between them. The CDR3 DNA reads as TGCGCCAGCAGCCAAGGGATGGACATAGGAAAGAACACTGAAGCTTTCTTT. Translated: CASSQGMDIGKNTEAFF.

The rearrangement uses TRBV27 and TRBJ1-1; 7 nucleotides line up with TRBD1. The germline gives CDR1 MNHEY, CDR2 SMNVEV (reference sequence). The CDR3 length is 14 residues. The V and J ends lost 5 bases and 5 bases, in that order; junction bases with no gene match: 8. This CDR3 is CASSLNRGWTEAFF. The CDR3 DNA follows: TGTGCCAGCAGTCTTAACAGGGGATGGACTGAAGCTTTCTTT.

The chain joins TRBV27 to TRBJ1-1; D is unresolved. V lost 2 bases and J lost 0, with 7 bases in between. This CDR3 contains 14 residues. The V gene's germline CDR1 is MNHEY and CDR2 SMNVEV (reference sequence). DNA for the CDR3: TGTGCCAGCAGTTTAGCACAGCTGAACACTGAAGCTTTCTTT. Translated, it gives CASSLAQLNTEAFF.

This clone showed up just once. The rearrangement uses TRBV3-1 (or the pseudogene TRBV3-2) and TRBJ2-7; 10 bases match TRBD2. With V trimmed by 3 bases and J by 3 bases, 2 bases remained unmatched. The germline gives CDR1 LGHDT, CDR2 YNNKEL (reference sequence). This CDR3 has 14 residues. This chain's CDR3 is CASSQSGGDYEQYF. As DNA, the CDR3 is TGTGCCAGCAGCCAGAGCGGGGGGGACTACGAGCAGTACTTC.

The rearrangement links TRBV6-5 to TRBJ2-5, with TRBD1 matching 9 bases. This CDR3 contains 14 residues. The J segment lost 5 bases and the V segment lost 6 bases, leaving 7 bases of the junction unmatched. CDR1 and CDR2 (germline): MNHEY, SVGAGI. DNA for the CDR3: TGTGCCAGCAGCGTGGACAGGGGTGTTGAGACCCAGTACTTC. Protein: CASSVDRGVETQYF.

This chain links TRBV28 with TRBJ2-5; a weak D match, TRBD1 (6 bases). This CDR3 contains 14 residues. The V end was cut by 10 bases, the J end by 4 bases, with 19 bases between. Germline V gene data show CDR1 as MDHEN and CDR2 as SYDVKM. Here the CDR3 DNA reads TGTGCCACCTCAGGGGATGTGCGGCCAGAGACCCAGTACTTC. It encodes CATSGDVRPETQYF.

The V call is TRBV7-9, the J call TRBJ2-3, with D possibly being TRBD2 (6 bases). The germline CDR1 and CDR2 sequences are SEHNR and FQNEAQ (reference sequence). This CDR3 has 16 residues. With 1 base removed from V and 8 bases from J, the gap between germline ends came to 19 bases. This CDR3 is CASSLGGSFPRGTQYF. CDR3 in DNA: TGTGCCAGCAGCTTAGGGGGGTCCTTTCCGCGGGGTACGCAGTATTTT.

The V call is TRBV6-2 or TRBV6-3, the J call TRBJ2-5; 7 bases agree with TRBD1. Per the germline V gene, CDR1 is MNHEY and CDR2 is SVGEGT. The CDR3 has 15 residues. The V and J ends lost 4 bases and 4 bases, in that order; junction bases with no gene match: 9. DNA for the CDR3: TGTGCCAGCAGTTTAGGCTCAGGGGGTGGAGAGACCCAGTACTTC. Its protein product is CASSLGSGGGETQYF.

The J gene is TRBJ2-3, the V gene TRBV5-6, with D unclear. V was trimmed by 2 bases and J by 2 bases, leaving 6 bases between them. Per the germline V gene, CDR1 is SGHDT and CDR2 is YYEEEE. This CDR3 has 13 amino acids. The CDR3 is CASSLRHTDTQYF. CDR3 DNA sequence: TGTGCCAGCAGCTTAAGACACACAGATACGCAGTATTTT. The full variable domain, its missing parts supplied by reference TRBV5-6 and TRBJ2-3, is DAGVTQSPTHLIKTRGQQVTLRCSPKSGHDTVSWYQQALGQGPQFIFQYYEEEERQRGNFPDRFSGHQFPNYSSELNVNALLLGDSALYLCASSLRHTDTQYFGPGTRLTVL.

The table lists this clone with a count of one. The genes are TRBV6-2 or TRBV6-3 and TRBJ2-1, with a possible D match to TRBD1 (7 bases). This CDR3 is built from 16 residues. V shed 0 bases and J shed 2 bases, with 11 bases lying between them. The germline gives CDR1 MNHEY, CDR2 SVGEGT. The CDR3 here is CASSYSAGGTYNEQFF. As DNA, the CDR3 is TGTGCCAGCAGTTACTCGGCAGGGGGGACCTACAATGAGCAGTTCTTC.

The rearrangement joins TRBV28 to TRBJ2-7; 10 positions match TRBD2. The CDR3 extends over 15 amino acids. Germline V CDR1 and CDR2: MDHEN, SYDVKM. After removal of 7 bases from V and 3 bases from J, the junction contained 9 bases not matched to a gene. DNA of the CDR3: TGTGCCAGCAACCAAGGGCTAGCGGGGGTCTACGAGCAGTACTTC. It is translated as CASNQGLAGVYEQYF.